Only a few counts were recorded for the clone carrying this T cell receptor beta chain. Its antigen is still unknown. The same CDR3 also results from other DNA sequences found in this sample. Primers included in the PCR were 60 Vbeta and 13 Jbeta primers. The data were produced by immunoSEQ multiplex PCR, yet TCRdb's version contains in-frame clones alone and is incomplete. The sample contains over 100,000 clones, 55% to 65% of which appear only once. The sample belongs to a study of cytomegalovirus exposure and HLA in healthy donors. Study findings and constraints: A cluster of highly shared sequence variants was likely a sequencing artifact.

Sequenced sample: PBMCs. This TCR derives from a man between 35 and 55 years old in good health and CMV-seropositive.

CDR3 nucleotides: TGTGCCAGCAGCTTAGGCGGGGGCAATGAGCAGTTCTTC. Translation gives CASSLGGGNEQFF. The V call is TRBV11-3, the J call TRBJ2-1; 7 nucleotides match TRBD2. Losses at the gene ends were 1 base for V and 6 bases for J; bases not matched to a gene: 0. Looked up from germline, CDR1 is SGHNT and CDR2 is YENEEA. CDR3 length: 13 amino acids.